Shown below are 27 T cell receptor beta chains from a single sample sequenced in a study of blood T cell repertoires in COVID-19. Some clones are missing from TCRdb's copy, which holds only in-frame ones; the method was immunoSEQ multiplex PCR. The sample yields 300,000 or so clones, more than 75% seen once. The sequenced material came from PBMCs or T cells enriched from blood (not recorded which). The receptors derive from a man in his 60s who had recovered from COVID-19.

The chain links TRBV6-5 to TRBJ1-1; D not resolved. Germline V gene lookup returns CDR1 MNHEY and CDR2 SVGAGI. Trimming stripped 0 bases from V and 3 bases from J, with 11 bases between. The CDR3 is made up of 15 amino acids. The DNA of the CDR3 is TGTGCCAGCAGTTACTCGTTGCAGGCCGACACTGAAGCTTTCTTT. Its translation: CASSYSLQADTEAFF.

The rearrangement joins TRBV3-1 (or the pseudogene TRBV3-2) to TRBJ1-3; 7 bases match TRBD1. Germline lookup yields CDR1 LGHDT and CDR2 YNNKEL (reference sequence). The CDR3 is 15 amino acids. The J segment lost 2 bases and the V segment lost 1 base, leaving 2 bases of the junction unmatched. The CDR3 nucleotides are TGTGCCAGCAGCCAAGCCGACAGGGCTGGAAACACCATATATTTT. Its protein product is CASSQADRAGNTIYF.

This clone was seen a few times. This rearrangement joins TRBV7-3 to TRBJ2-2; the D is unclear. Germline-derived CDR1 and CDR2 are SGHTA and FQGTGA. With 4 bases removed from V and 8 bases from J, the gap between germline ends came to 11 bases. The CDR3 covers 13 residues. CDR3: CASSSQPGGELFF. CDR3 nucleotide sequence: TGTGCCAGCAGCTCCCAACCGGGTGGGGAGCTGTTTTTT.

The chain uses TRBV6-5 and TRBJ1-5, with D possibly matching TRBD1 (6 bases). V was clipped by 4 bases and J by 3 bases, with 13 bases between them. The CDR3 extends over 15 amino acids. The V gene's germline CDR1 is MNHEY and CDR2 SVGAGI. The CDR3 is CASSWSQGINQPQHF. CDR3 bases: TGTGCCAGCAGTTGGTCCCAGGGGATCAATCAGCCCCAGCATTTT.

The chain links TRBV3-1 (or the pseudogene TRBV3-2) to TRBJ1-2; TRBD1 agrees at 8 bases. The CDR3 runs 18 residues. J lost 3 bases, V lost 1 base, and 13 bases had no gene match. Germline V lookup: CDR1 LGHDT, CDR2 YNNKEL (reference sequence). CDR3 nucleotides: TGTGCCAGCAGCCAAGTGGGGACAGGTCGAAGGGAGTACTATGGCTACACCTTC. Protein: CASSQVGTGRREYYGYTF.

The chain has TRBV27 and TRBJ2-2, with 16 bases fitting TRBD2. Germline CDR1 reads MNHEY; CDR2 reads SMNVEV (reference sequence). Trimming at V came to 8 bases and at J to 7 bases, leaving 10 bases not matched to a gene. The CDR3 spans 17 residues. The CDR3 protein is CASGGLAGGPGDGELFF. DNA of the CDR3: TGTGCCAGCGGGGGACTAGCGGGAGGGCCAGGGGACGGGGAGCTGTTTTTT.

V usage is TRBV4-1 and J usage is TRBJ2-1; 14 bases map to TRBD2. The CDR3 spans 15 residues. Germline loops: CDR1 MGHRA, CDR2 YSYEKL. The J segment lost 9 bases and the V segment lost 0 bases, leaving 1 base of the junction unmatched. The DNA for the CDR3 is TGCGCCAGCAGCCAAGACGGGACTAGCGGGAGTGAGCAGTTCTTC. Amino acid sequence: CASSQDGTSGSEQFF.

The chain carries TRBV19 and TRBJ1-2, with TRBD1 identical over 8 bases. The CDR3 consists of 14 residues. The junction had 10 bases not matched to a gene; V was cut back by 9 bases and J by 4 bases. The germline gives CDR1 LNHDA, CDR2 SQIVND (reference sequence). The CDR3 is CASKGQGRGYGYTF. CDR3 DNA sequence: TGTGCCAGCAAAGGACAGGGACGGGGCTATGGCTACACCTTC.

This CDR3 is CAWSFGNTEAFF. CDR3 nucleotide sequence: TGTGCCTGGAGTTTCGGGAACACTGAAGCTTTCTTT. V gene TRBV30 combines with J gene TRBJ1-1, with D hard to call. CDR3 length: 12 residues. In germline, CDR1 is GTSNPN, CDR2 SVGIG (reference sequence). V dropped 2 bases and J dropped 1 base, with 5 bases sitting between them.

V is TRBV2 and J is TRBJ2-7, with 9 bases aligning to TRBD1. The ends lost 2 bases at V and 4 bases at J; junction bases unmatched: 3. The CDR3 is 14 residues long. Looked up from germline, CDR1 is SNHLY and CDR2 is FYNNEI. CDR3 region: CASSENRGLYEQYF. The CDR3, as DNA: TGTGCCAGCAGTGAAAACAGGGGGCTGTACGAGCAGTACTTC.

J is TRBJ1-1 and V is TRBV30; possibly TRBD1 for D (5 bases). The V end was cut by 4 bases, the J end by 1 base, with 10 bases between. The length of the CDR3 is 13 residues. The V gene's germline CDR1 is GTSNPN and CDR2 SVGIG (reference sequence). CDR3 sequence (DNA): TGTGCCTGGACAGGGTATTCGAACACTGAAGCTTTCTTT. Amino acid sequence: CAWTGYSNTEAFF.

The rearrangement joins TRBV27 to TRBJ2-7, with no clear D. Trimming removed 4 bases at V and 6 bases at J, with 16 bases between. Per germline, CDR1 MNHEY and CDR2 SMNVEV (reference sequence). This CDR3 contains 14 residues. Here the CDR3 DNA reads TGTGCCAGCAGTTCCCTCTCTCGCCCGGGCGAGCAGTACTTC. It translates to CASSSLSRPGEQYF.

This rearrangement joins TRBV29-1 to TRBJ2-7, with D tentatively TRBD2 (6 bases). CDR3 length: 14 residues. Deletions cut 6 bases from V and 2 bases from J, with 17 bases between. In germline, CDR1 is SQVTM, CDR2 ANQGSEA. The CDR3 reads CSVVGGDLTYEQYF. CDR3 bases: TGCAGCGTCGTCGGGGGAGACCTAACCTACGAGCAGTACTTC.

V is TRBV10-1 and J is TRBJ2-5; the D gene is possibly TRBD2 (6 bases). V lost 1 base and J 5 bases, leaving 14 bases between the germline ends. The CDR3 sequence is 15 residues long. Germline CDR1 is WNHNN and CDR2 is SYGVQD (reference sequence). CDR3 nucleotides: TGCGCCAGCAGTGAGTTTGGGGGAAGCGGGGAGACCCAGTACTTC. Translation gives CASSEFGGSGETQYF.

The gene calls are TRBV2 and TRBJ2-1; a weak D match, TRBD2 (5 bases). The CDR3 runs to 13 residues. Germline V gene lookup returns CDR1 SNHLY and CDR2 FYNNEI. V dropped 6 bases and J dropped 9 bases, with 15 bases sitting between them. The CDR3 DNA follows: TGTGCCAGCAGACCCCCGGGAAGCGGTGAGCAGTTCTTC. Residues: CASRPPGSGEQFF.

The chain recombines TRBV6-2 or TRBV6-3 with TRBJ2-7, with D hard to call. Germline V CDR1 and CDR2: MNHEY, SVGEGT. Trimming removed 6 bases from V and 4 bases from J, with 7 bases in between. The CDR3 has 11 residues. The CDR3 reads CASSKQYEQYF. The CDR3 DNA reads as TGTGCCAGCAGCAAACAGTACGAGCAGTACTTC.

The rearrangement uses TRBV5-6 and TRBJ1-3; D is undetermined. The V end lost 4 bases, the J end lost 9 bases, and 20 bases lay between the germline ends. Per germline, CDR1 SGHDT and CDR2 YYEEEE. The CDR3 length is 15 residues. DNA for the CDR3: TGTGCCAGCAGCCCAGTACCGTCAGTTCCGGGCACCATATATTTT. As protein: CASSPVPSVPGTIYF.

The DNA for the CDR3 is TGTGCCACACAGCCCGGGACAGGGGAGGAAAAACTGTTTTTT. It codes for CATQPGTGEEKLFF. The gene calls are TRBV10-3 and TRBJ1-4, with 10 bases that match TRBD1. The CDR3 spans 14 residues. With 10 bases clipped from V and 8 bases from J, the junction kept 10 bases outside the gene matches. CDR1 and CDR2 (germline): ENHRY, SYGVKD.

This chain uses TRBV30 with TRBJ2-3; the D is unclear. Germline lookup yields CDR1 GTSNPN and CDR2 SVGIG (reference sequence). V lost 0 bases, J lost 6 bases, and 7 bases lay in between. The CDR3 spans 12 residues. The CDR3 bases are TGTGCCTGGAGTGTGGTAGTTGATACGCAGTATTTT. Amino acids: CAWSVVVDTQYF.

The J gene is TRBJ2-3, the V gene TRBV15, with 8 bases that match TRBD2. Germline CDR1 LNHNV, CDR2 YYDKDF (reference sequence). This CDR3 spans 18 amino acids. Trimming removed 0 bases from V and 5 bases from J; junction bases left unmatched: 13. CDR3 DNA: TGTGCCACCAGCAGAGATTTGGATGTAGCGGGGTTAGGAGATACGCAGTATTTT. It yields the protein CATSRDLDVAGLGDTQYF.

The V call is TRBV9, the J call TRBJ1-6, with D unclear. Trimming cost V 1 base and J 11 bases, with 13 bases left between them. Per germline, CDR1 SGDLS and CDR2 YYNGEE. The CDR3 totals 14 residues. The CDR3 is CASSVKTGIPPLHF. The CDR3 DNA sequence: TGTGCCAGCAGCGTAAAAACGGGGATACCACCCCTCCACTTT.

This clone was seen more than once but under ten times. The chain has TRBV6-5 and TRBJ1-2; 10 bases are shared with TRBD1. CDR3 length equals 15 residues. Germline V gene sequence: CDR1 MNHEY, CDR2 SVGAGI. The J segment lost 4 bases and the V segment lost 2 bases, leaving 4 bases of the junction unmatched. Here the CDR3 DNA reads TGTGCCAGCAGTTACAGGGACAGGGGCGGCTATGGCTACACCTTC. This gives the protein CASSYRDRGGYGYTF.

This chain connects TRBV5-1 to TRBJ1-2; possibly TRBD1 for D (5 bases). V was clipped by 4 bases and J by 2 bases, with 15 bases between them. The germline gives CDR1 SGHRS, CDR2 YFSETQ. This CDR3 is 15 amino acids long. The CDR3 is CASSANLQENYGYTF. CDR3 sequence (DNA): TGCGCCAGCAGCGCGAACTTACAGGAGAACTATGGCTACACCTTC. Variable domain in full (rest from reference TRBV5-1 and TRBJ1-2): KAGVTQTPRYLIKTRGQQVTLSCSPISGHRSVSWYQQTPGQGLQFLFEYFSETQRNKGNFPGRFSGRQFSNSRSEMNVSTLELGDSALYLCASSANLQENYGYTFGSGTRLTVV.

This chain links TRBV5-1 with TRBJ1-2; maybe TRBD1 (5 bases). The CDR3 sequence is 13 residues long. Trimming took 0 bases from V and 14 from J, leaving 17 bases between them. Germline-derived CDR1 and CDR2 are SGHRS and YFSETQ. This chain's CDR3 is CASSLDSDRPYTF. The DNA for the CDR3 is TGCGCCAGCAGCTTGGATTCTGACAGACCTTATACCTTC.

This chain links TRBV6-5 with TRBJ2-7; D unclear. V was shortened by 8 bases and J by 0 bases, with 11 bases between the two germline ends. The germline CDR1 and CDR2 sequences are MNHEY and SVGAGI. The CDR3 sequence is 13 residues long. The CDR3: CASDKGPSYEQYF. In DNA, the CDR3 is TGTGCCAGCGACAAAGGCCCCTCCTACGAGCAGTACTTC.

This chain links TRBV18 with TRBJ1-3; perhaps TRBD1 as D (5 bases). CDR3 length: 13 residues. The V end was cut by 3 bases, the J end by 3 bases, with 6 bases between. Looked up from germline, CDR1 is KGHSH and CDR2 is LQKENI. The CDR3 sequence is CASSPDSGNTIYF. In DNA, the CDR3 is TGTGCCAGCTCACCCGACAGTGGAAACACCATATATTTT.

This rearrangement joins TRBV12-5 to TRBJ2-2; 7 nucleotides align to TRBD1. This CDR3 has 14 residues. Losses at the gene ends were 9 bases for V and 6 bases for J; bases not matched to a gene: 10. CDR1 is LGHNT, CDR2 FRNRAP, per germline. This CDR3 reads CASRGGRDAGELFF. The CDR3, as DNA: TGTGCTAGCCGAGGGGGCAGGGATGCCGGGGAGCTGTTTTTT.